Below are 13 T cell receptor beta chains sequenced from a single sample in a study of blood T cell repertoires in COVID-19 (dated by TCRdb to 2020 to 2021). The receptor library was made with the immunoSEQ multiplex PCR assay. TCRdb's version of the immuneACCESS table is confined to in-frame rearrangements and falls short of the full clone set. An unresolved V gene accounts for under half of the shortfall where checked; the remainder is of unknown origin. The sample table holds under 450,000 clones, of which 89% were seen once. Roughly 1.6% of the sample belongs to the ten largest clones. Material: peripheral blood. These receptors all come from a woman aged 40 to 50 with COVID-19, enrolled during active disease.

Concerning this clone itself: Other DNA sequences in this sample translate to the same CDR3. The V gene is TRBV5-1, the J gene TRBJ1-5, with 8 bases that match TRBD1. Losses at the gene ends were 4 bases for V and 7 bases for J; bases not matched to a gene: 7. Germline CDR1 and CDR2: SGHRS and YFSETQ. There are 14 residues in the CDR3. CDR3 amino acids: CASSPDRGGQPQHF. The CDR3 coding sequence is TGCGCCAGCAGCCCTGACAGGGGCGGGCAGCCCCAGCATTTT.

The CDR3 sequence: CATSDGPRTQYF. The CDR3 DNA is TGTGCCACCAGTGATGGCCCAAGGACCCAGTACTTC. This sequence joins TRBV24-1 and TRBJ2-5; D is undetermined. V was trimmed by 3 bases and J by 7 bases, leaving 8 bases between them. The CDR3 is 12 residues long. Germline assignment: CDR1 KGHDR and CDR2 SFDVKD.

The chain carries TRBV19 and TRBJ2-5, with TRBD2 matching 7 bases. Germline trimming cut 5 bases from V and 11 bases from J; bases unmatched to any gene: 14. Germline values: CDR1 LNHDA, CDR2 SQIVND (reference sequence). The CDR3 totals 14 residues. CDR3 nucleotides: TGTGCCAGTAGTGCCCCGGGACTACCGATTCGTCAGTACTTC. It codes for CASSAPGLPIRQYF.

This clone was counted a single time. This CDR3 reads CASSLSVSGRILTGELFF. The CDR3 DNA is TGTGCCAGCAGCTTGAGTGTCAGCGGGAGAATTCTCACCGGGGAGCTGTTTTTT. The chain is built from TRBV5-5 and TRBJ2-2, with 8 nucleotides matching TRBD2. Germline-derived CDR1 and CDR2 are SGHKS and YYEKEE (reference sequence). There are 18 residues in the CDR3. V lost 1 base, J lost 4 bases, and 12 bases stayed unmatched.

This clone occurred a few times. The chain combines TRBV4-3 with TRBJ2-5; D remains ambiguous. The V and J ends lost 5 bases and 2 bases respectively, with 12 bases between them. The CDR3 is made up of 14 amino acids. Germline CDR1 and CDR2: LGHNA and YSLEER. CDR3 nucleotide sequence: TGCGCCAGCAGCTACAATCTAGGACAAGAGACCCAGTACTTC. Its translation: CASSYNLGQETQYF.

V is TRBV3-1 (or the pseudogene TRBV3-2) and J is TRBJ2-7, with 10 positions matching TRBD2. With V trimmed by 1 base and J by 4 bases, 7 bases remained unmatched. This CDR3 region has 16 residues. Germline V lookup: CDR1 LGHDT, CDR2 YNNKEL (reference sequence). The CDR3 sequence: CASSQGAGGGAYEQYF. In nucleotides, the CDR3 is TGTGCCAGCAGCCAAGGAGCGGGAGGGGGGGCTTACGAGCAGTACTTC.

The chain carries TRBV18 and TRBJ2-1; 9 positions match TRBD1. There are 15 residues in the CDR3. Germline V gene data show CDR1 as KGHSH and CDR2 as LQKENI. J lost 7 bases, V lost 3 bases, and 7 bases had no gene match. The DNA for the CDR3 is TGTGCCAGCTCACCTTTCGGGACAGGGACGAATGAGCAGTTCTTC. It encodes CASSPFGTGTNEQFF.

The CDR3 nucleotides read TGTGCCAGCAGTTATCGGAGTACGCAGTATTTT. Amino acids: CASSYRSTQYF. The chain is built from TRBV27 and TRBJ2-3; D unclear. The germline V and J ends were trimmed by 4 bases and 8 bases, with 7 bases remaining between them. The CDR3 consists of 11 residues. Germline V lookup: CDR1 MNHEY, CDR2 SMNVEV (reference sequence).

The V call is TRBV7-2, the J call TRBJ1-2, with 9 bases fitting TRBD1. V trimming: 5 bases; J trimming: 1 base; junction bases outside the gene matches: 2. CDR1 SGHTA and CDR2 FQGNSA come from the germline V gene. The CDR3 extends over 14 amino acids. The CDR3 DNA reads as TGTGCCAGCAGCCCGGACAGGGGTAACTATGGCTACACCTTC. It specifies CASSPDRGNYGYTF. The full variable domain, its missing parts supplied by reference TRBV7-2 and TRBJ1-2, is GAGVSQSPSNKVTEKGKDVELRCDPISGHTALYWYRQSLGQGLEFLIYFQGNSAPDKSGLPSDRFSAERTGGSVSTLTIQRTQQEDSAVYLCASSPDRGNYGYTFGSGTRLTVV.

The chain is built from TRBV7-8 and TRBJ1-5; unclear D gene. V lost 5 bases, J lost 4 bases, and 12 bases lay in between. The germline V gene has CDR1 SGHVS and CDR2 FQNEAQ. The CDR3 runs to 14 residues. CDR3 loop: CASSTARGNQPQHF. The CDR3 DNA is TGTGCCAGCAGCACAGCACGTGGGAATCAGCCCCAGCATTTT.

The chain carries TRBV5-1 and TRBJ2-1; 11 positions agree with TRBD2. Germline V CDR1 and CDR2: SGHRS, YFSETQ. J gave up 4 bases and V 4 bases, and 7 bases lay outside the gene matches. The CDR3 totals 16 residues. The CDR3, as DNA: TGCGCCAGCAGCCCCTTACTAGCGGGGGATTACAATGAGCAGTTCTTC. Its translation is CASSPLLAGDYNEQFF.

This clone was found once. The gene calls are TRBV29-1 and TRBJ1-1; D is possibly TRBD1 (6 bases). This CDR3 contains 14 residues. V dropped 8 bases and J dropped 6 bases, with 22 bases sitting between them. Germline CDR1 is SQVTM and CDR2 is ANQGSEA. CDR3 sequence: CSFHPGQGTAEAFF. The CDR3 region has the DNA TGCAGCTTCCACCCCGGGCAGGGGACCGCTGAAGCTTTCTTT.

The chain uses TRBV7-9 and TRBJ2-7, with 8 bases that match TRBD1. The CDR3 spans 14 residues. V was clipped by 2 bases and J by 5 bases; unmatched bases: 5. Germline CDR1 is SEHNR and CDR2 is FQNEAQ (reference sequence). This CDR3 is CASSLRTGQDEQYF. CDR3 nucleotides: TGTGCCAGCAGCTTAAGGACAGGGCAAGACGAGCAGTACTTC. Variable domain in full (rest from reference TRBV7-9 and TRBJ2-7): DTGVSQNPRHKITKRGQNVTFRCDPISEHNRLYWYRQTLGQGPEFLTYFQNEAQLEKSRLLSDRFSAERPKGSFSTLEIQRTEQGDSAMYLCASSLRTGQDEQYFGPGTRLTVT.